This TCR beta chain was captured by sequencing in a study of blood T cell repertoires in COVID-19. Overall study context: Acute-phase and convalescent COVID-19 samples originated in the United States, Italy and Spain. PBMCs, B-cell-depleted T cells, or T cells provided the cDNA or gDNA that made up the material.

As processed by the authors: Estimation of nucleated cell counts relied on the amplification of reference gene primers. TCRdb keeps only in-frame clones here, not all; method: immunoSEQ multiplex PCR. V, J and clone size reflect that table, while D and trimming were determined from the DNA. The sample has approximately 82,000 clones; 65% to 85% are singletons. The receptor comes from an older woman with acute or convalescent COVID-19. Sequenced: peripheral blood.

In DNA form, the CDR3 reads TGTGCCAGCAGCGGGGACAGGGTTAGTGAAAAACTGTTTTTT. This gives the protein CASSGDRVSEKLFF. The chain links TRBV5-4 to TRBJ1-4; 9 bases map to TRBD1. From germline, CDR1 is SGHNT and CDR2 YYREEE (reference sequence). The V gene end was trimmed by 4 bases and the J gene end by 7 bases; junction bases not matched to a gene: 5. The CDR3 loop spans 14 amino acids. The complete variable domain, with remaining parts taken from reference TRBV5-4 and TRBJ1-4, reads ETGVTQSPTHLIKTRGQQVTLRCSSQSGHNTVSWYQQALGQGPQFIFQYYREEENGRGNFPPRFSGLQFPNYSSELNVNALELDDSALYLCASSGDRVSEKLFFGSGTQLSVL.